Each of the 32 T cell receptor beta chains below was sequenced from the same sample in a study of T cells in Graves' hyperthyroidism and ophthalmopathy. Amplification targeted TCR beta CDR3 regions from RNA transcripts. First-round RT-PCR of the TCR CDR3 relied on the HTBI primer set. TCRdb reprocessed the multiplex PCR reads via MiXCR and lists one record per CDR3 protein. Found here are almost 600,000 distinct CDR3 sequences, around 46% of them singletons; the top ten hold roughly 7.7%. Sequencing was carried out using peripheral blood or thyroid tissue (not recorded which). The receptors come from a young woman with Graves' hyperthyroidism.

The V gene is TRBV15, the J gene TRBJ2-7; 8 bases map to TRBD2. Germline CDR1 LNHNV, CDR2 YYDKDF (reference sequence). V was pared by 8 bases and J by 4 bases, with 13 bases of the junction left unmatched. The CDR3 contains 15 residues. The CDR3 DNA sequence: TGTGCCACCGCCCCAAGCGGGAGAGGAGATTACGAGCAGTACTTC. This encodes CATAPSGRGDYEQYF. Full variable domain (missing parts from reference TRBV15 and TRBJ2-7): DAMVIQNPRYQVTQFGKPVTLSCSQTLNHNVMYWYQQKSSQAPKLLFHYYDKDFNNEADTPDNFQSRRPNTSFCFLDIRSPGLGDTAMYLCATAPSGRGDYEQYFGPGTRLTVT.

CDR3 nucleotide sequence: TGTGCCAGCAGCCCTGACAGGGAGGGACAGGACCCCTACGAGCAGTACTTC. Translation gives CASSPDREGQDPYEQYF. The chain combines TRBV9 with TRBJ2-7; D might be TRBD1 (8 bases). The CDR3 is made up of 17 amino acids. Trimming pared 4 bases from V and 2 bases from J, leaving 22 bases between. CDR1 is SGDLS and CDR2 is YYNGEE in the germline V gene.

This clonotype was found many times. The V and J genes are TRBV2 and TRBJ1-5, with D possibly being TRBD1 (6 bases). Germline CDR1 reads SNHLY; CDR2 reads FYNNEI. This CDR3 has 13 amino acids. V lost 2 bases to trimming and J lost 5 bases, with 7 bases between them. DNA of the CDR3: TGTGCCAGCAGTGAAAGGGGGGATCAGCCCCAGCATTTT. This sequence encodes CASSERGDQPQHF.

This chain connects TRBV2 to TRBJ2-6; D gene uncertain. The germline V gene encodes CDR1 SNHLY and CDR2 FYNNEI. V shed 3 bases and J shed 17 bases, with 14 bases lying between them. The CDR3 loop spans 12 amino acids. The CDR3 sequence: CASSDGQVPLTF. The CDR3 DNA sequence: TGTGCCAGCAGTGACGGGCAGGTCCCCTTGACTTTC.

In this sample, this clonotype turned up a few times. The V and J genes are TRBV19 and TRBJ2-7; a possible D gene is TRBD2 (6 bases). V gave up 4 bases and J gave up 0 bases, with 10 bases separating them. Germline CDR1 reads LNHDA; CDR2 reads SQIVND (reference sequence). The CDR3 spans 14 residues. DNA of the CDR3: TGTGCCAGTAGTACCCTAGCGAACTCCTACGAGCAGTACTTC. This gives the protein CASSTLANSYEQYF.

This clonotype was observed many times. The chain employs TRBV7-9 and TRBJ2-5, with 7 bases identical to TRBD1. Germline V gene data show CDR1 as SEHNR and CDR2 as FQNEAQ (reference sequence). Trimming at V came to 5 bases and at J to 2 bases, leaving 11 bases not matched to a gene. There are 16 residues in the CDR3. The CDR3 reads CASSPGGQAIQETQYF. CDR3 sequence (DNA): TGTGCCAGCAGCCCAGGCGGACAGGCCATACAAGAGACCCAGTACTTC.

This clonotype was recorded at least ten times. The genes are TRBV6-1 and TRBJ1-2; 7 nucleotides line up with TRBD1. Germline loops: CDR1 MNHNS, CDR2 SASEGT. The CDR3 consists of 15 residues. V was clipped by 7 bases and J by 1 base; unmatched bases: 9. For the CDR3, the DNA is TGTGCCAGCACCGCGGACAGGCGACATAACTATGGCTACACCTTC. Translation gives CASTADRRHNYGYTF.

The chain recombines TRBV20-1 with TRBJ1-2, with 9 bases fitting TRBD1. Trimming at V came to 7 bases and at J to 11 bases, leaving 14 bases not matched to a gene. Looked up from germline, CDR1 is DFQATT and CDR2 is SNEGSKA (reference sequence). This CDR3 comprises 13 residues. CDR3 in DNA: TGCAGTGTCCCAGAGAGAGACAGGGGGTGGTACACCTTC. It codes for CSVPERDRGWYTF.

The sample holds many counts of this clonotype. The rearrangement uses TRBV19 and TRBJ1-6, with 7 bases matching TRBD1. Germline V gene data show CDR1 as LNHDA and CDR2 as SQIVND (reference sequence). CDR3 size: 14 residues. The trim removed 3 bases at V and 7 bases at J, leaving 3 bases unmatched. CDR3 DNA: TGTGCCAGTAGTATCGACAGGGTGAATTCACCCCTCCACTTT. Residues: CASSIDRVNSPLHF.

This clonotype was observed a handful of times. V usage is TRBV10-3 and J usage is TRBJ2-1; 10 bases agree with TRBD2. Germline trimming cut 3 bases from V and 4 bases from J; bases unmatched to any gene: 6. The germline CDR1 and CDR2 sequences are ENHRY and SYGVKD. The CDR3 covers 16 residues. CDR3 region: CAISDPAGGIYNEQFF. The DNA for the CDR3 is TGTGCCATCAGTGATCCAGCGGGAGGGATTTACAATGAGCAGTTCTTC.

Note on this clonotype: One junction end does not reproduce the germline sequence, and a read error may be involved. This chain uses TRBV9 with TRBJ1-3; no clear D. Germline V gene sequence: CDR1 SGDLS, CDR2 YYNGEE. This CDR3 contains 14 residues. CDR3 loop: CASSPSGTGSTIYF. The CDR3 DNA reads as TGTGCCAGCAGTCCCTCGGGCACTGGAAGCACCATATATTTT.

This rearrangement joins TRBV6-6 to TRBJ1-1; D is ambiguous. The CDR3 is 15 amino acids. Trimming stripped 4 bases from V and 0 bases from J, with 12 bases between. Per the germline V gene, CDR1 is MNHNY and CDR2 is SVGAGI (reference sequence). As DNA, the CDR3 is TGTGCCAGCAGTTCGGCCAGGATTTTGAACACTGAAGCTTTCTTT. Translating gives CASSSARILNTEAFF.

The CDR3 DNA follows: TGCGCCAGCAGCCAAGAACTCGGTCTTTTATACGAGCAGTACTTC. Its translation is CASSQELGLLYEQYF. The chain couples TRBV4-3 to TRBJ2-7; D uncertain. This CDR3 has 15 residues. V was shortened by 0 bases and J by 4 bases, with 13 bases between the two germline ends. CDR1 and CDR2 (germline): LGHNA, YSLEER.

There are many counts of this clonotype. The CDR3 region has the DNA TGTGCCAGCAGCCGACAGCCGAACACTGAAGCTTTCTTT. It encodes CASSRQPNTEAFF. This chain connects TRBV7-9 to TRBJ1-1, with TRBD1 as a possible D gene (5 bases). Germline V gene data show CDR1 as SEHNR and CDR2 as FQNEAQ (reference sequence). V lost 5 bases, J lost 1 base, and 8 bases lay in between. This CDR3 comprises 13 residues.

In its sample, this clonotype was seen many times. The chain has TRBV19 and TRBJ1-1; 7 bases line up with TRBD1. V gave up 10 bases and J gave up 7 bases; unmatched junction bases: 15. This CDR3 has 14 residues. Germline V gene lookup returns CDR1 LNHDA and CDR2 SQIVND (reference sequence). CDR3 loop: CATKGQIGHSEAFF. The CDR3 nucleotides are TGTGCCACCAAGGGACAGATCGGTCATAGTGAAGCTTTCTTT.

V and J are TRBV10-3 and TRBJ1-3, with TRBD1 matching over 7 bases. Germline CDR1 and CDR2: ENHRY and SYGVKD. Trimming removed 6 bases from V and 8 bases from J; junction bases left unmatched: 22. The CDR3 loop spans 18 amino acids. CDR3 nucleotide sequence: TGTGCCATCAGCGGCTCCCGGACAGGCGCCGATTTAGGCTACACCATATATTTT. Its translation: CAISGSRTGADLGYTIYF.

There are many counts of this clonotype. CDR3 protein: CAISVGTSQEQYF. The CDR3 DNA sequence: TGTGCCATCAGTGTGGGGACATCCCAGGAGCAGTACTTC. V usage is TRBV10-3 and J usage is TRBJ2-7; TRBD1 is a possible D gene (6 bases). Germline CDR1 is ENHRY and CDR2 is SYGVKD. This CDR3 is 13 amino acids long. V was shortened by 4 bases and J by 7 bases, with 14 bases between the two germline ends.

This clonotype showed up many times. The chain combines TRBV7-8 with TRBJ2-7; no firm D call. Germline CDR1 and CDR2: SGHVS and FQNEAQ. The CDR3 extends over 13 amino acids. The V end was cut by 3 bases, the J end by 6 bases, with 12 bases between. The CDR3 bases are TGTGCCAGCAGCTTCGGTCCTTTAATCGAGCAGTACTTC. Amino acids: CASSFGPLIEQYF.

This clonotype was seen a single time. The chain recombines TRBV20-1 with TRBJ2-5, with 12 nucleotides matching TRBD2. V was clipped by 0 bases and J by 4 bases; unmatched bases: 9. The CDR3 is 17 residues long. Germline V gene data show CDR1 as DFQATT and CDR2 as SNEGSKA (reference sequence). The CDR3 coding sequence is TGCAGTGCTAGAGATGCCGTGACTAGCGGGAGCGCAGAGACCCAGTACTTC. Translated: CSARDAVTSGSAETQYF.

Many counts were recorded for this clonotype. V gene TRBV2 combines with J gene TRBJ1-4, with D tentatively TRBD1 (6 bases). Between the trimmed V and J ends, which lost 8 bases and 2 bases, there was a span of 24 bases. The CDR3 extends over 18 amino acids. Germline V gives CDR1 SNHLY, CDR2 FYNNEI. CDR3 amino acids: CASFPLTGAENTNEKLFF. CDR3 DNA: TGTGCCAGCTTCCCCCTAACGGGGGCTGAGAACACTAATGAAAAACTGTTTTTT.

The J gene is TRBJ2-7, the V gene TRBV6-1; no clear D gene. The V gene's germline CDR1 is MNHNS and CDR2 SASEGT. V was pared by 6 bases and J by 3 bases, with 9 bases between. The CDR3 has 12 residues. Here the CDR3 DNA reads TGTGCCAGCAGCTTCATTATCTACGAGCAGTACTTC. This codes for CASSFIIYEQYF.

This clonotype has at least ten counts. In nucleotides, the CDR3 is TGTGCCAGCCACATGGGGTCGGGAGGGCCAGCGGACGAGCAGTACTTC. Its protein product is CASHMGSGGPADEQYF. This chain links TRBV3-1 with TRBJ2-7; 8 bases line up with TRBD2. Germline CDR1 LGHDT, CDR2 YNNKEL (reference sequence). This CDR3 region has 16 residues. The junction had 17 bases not matched to a gene; V was cut back by 8 bases and J by 5 bases.

This chain links TRBV24-1 with TRBJ2-3; D uncertain. Trimming cost V 7 bases and J 4 bases, with 5 bases left between them. The CDR3 is 11 amino acids. Germline V CDR1 and CDR2: KGHDR, SFDVKD. CDR3 sequence reads: CATRQPDTQYF. CDR3 nucleotide sequence: TGTGCCACCAGACAGCCAGATACGCAGTATTTT.

This clonotype came up many times. The rearrangement links TRBV29-1 to TRBJ2-2; 8 bases are a match to TRBD2. The CDR3 consists of 14 residues. Germline assignment: CDR1 SQVTM and CDR2 ANQGSEA. Unmatched junction bases numbered 3, after V lost 4 bases and J lost 2 bases. This CDR3 is CSVVLAVNTGELFF. The CDR3 bases are TGCAGCGTTGTACTAGCGGTAAACACCGGGGAGCTGTTTTTT.

In this sample, this clonotype turned up a few times. The chain couples TRBV18 to TRBJ1-5; no reliable D call. CDR1 and CDR2 from the germline V gene are KGHSH and LQKENI. Trimming cost V 2 bases and J 0 bases, with 8 bases left between them. This CDR3 has 15 amino acids. CDR3 sequence (DNA): TGTGCCAGCTCACCAGGAGGATATAGCAATCAGCCCCAGCATTTT. It specifies CASSPGGYSNQPQHF.

This clonotype was seen a few times. The chain has TRBV10-3 and TRBJ2-3, with a possible D match to TRBD1 (5 bases). CDR3 length: 17 amino acids. V was shortened by 3 bases and J by 4 bases, with 20 bases between the two germline ends. From germline, CDR1 is ENHRY and CDR2 SYGVKD. In nucleotides, the CDR3 is TGTGCCATCAGTGATCCCCAGGGTCAGGGCTGGTCAGATACGCAGTATTTT. Its translation is CAISDPQGQGWSDTQYF.

Points on this clonotype: This may come from a read error, since a much larger clone is one base off. The genes are TRBV7-2 and TRBJ1-6; no reliable D call. CDR3 length: 12 amino acids. Trimming took off 5 bases at V and 12 bases at J, with 11 bases between the two ends. CDR1 is SGHTA, CDR2 FQGNSA, per germline. CDR3: CASSPLRLPLHF. CDR3 bases: TGTGCCAGCAGCCCCTTACGGTTACCCCTCCACTTT.

Many counts were recorded for this clonotype. The V gene is TRBV7-3, the J gene TRBJ1-1, with 7 bases lining up with TRBD1. The germline V gene encodes CDR1 SGHTA and CDR2 FQGTGA. The CDR3 has 13 residues. V lost 4 bases, J lost 4 bases, and 3 bases stayed unmatched. CDR3 sequence (DNA): TGTGCCAGCAGCTCTCAGGGGGGCACTGAAGCTTTCTTT. Its translation: CASSSQGGTEAFF.

The chain joins TRBV20-1 to TRBJ2-5, with a tentative D call TRBD2 (6 bases). The length of the CDR3 is 16 residues. The ends were cut back, 0 bases at V and 5 bases at J, with 19 bases in the middle. Germline V lookup: CDR1 DFQATT, CDR2 SNEGSKA (reference sequence). The CDR3 nucleotides read TGCAGTGCTAGAGAATGGAAAACTAGCCGTCGGGAGACCCAGTACTTC. It yields the protein CSAREWKTSRRETQYF.

This clonotype has a single count. A read error is possible here, since a much larger clone lies one base away. The rearrangement links TRBV5-5 to TRBJ1-5, with D possibly being TRBD1 (5 bases). Per the germline V gene, CDR1 is SGHKS and CDR2 is YYEKEE (reference sequence). The CDR3 runs 13 residues. CDR3 residues: CASSLVDAGLPVF. CDR3 nucleotides: TGTGCCAGCAGCTTGGTTGACGCAGGGCTCCCGGTTTTT.

This rearrangement joins TRBV12-3 or TRBV12-4 to TRBJ1-1, with D unclear. The CDR3 has 15 amino acids. V was trimmed by 4 bases and J by 3 bases, leaving 15 bases between them. The CDR3 coding sequence is TGTGCCAGCAGTTACCAGCCGGTCGGGGACACTGAAGCTTTCTTT. Amino acid sequence: CASSYQPVGDTEAFF.

The chain links TRBV12-3 or TRBV12-4 to TRBJ2-6; D not resolved. The CDR3 extends over 18 amino acids. V was trimmed by 1 base and J by 0 bases, leaving 13 bases between them. CDR3 in DNA: TGTGCCAGCAGTTTAGGGGCTGCTTTCGACTCTGGGGCCAACGTCCTGACTTTC. Translated, it gives CASSLGAAFDSGANVLTF.